These 27 T cell receptor beta chains were sequenced from one sample in a study of CD8+CD57+ T cells in acquired aplastic anemia (dated by TCRdb to 2016 to 2019). TCRdb shows the sequencer as Illumina HiSeq 2000. Genomic DNA was used as template for profiling of TCR beta VDJ combinations and CDR3 sequences. TCRdb reprocessed the public reads (quality trimming at Q25 with fastp, clone calling with MiXCR) and kept in-frame beta chains. Identical CDR3 proteins give one entry, which carries the most common genes and DNA. The sample records a few hundred thousand distinct CDR3 sequences, roughly half of which are singletons. Less than 10% of the sample rests with the top ten. Sequencing was performed on sorted CD4+, CD8+, or CD8+CD57+ T cells (not recorded which) from PBMCs. These receptors were taken from a human donor with severe aplastic anemia or a healthy control (not recorded which).

This clonotype was observed a handful of times. The chain recombines TRBV14 with TRBJ2-7, with D tentatively TRBD1 (6 bases). CDR3 size: 11 residues. Trimming pared 3 bases from V and 12 bases from J, leaving 12 bases between. The V gene's germline CDR1 is SGHDN and CDR2 FVKESK. The CDR3 region is CASSQTGQRYF. In DNA form, the CDR3 reads TGTGCCAGCAGCCAGACTGGACAGAGGTACTTC.

This chain uses TRBV15 with TRBJ1-2; a possible D gene is TRBD1 (6 bases). The germline V gene has CDR1 LNHNV and CDR2 YYDKDF (reference sequence). The germline V and J ends were trimmed by 5 bases and 2 bases, with 9 bases remaining between them. The CDR3 contains 13 residues. In DNA, the CDR3 is TGTGCCACCAGCCCAGGGGCCAACTATGGCTACACCTTC. The encoded protein is CATSPGANYGYTF.

This clonotype was detected many times. The chain joins TRBV30 to TRBJ1-1; 7 bases fit TRBD1. The germline V gene encodes CDR1 GTSNPN and CDR2 SVGIG (reference sequence). V gave up 3 bases and J gave up 1 base; unmatched junction bases: 2. The CDR3 extends over 13 amino acids. CDR3 DNA sequence: TGTGCCTGGAGGCGACAGGGGAACACTGAAGCTTTCTTT. Protein sequence: CAWRRQGNTEAFF.

This chain uses TRBV29-1 with TRBJ2-7; a possible D gene is TRBD2 (6 bases). Germline CDR1 reads SQVTM; CDR2 reads ANQGSEA. This CDR3 region has 15 residues. V was trimmed by 6 bases and J by 1 base, leaving 19 bases between them. CDR3 in amino acids: CSVSLPAEGSYEQYF. The CDR3 coding sequence is TGCAGCGTCTCTCTTCCAGCGGAGGGTTCCTACGAGCAGTACTTC.

The V call is TRBV20-1, the J call TRBJ2-1; 15 bases agree with TRBD2. This CDR3 region has 15 residues. From germline, CDR1 is DFQATT and CDR2 SNEGSKA (reference sequence). Germline trimming cut 3 bases from V and 10 bases from J; bases unmatched to any gene: 7. This CDR3 is CSASGGLAGGREQFF. The DNA for the CDR3 is TGCAGTGCTAGTGGTGGACTAGCGGGAGGGAGGGAGCAGTTCTTC.

This clonotype was seen a few times. V usage is TRBV28 and J usage is TRBJ2-1; D perhaps matches TRBD2 (5 bases). Germline-derived CDR1 and CDR2 are MDHEN and SYDVKM. The CDR3 loop spans 14 amino acids. V was clipped by 7 bases and J by 9 bases, with 19 bases between them. The CDR3, as DNA: TGTGCCAGCACCAATTACCGGGCCCGGGGTGAGCAGTTCTTC. It specifies CASTNYRARGEQFF.

This clonotype was counted at least ten times. CDR3 sequence reads: CASSLPGQPQHF. The CDR3 DNA reads TGTGCCAGCAGCTTACCAGGTCAGCCCCAGCATTTT. V is TRBV7-8 and J is TRBJ1-5; D gene ambiguous. The CDR3 is 12 amino acids. CDR1 SGHVS and CDR2 FQNEAQ come from the germline V gene. Trimming left V 2 bases short and J 6 bases short, with 5 bases between.

This clonotype was detected ten times or more. This chain connects TRBV6-1 to TRBJ1-5; the match to TRBD1 covers 8 bases. J was trimmed by 3 bases and V by 3 bases; bases with no gene match: 7. The CDR3 loop spans 16 amino acids. The germline gives CDR1 MNHNS, CDR2 SASEGT. CDR3 amino acids: CASSDGQGLSNQPQHF. CDR3 nucleotide sequence: TGTGCCAGCAGTGATGGACAGGGTCTATCCAATCAGCCCCAGCATTTT.

The J gene is TRBJ1-2, the V gene TRBV5-8, with D uncertain. Germline V gene data show CDR1 as SGHTS and CDR2 as YDEGEE. V was trimmed by 0 bases and J by 4 bases, leaving 13 bases between them. The CDR3 is made up of 15 amino acids. The CDR3, as DNA: TGTGCCAGCAGCTTGGGAGGCTCTCCGTTCTATGGCTACACCTTC. It yields the protein CASSLGGSPFYGYTF.

This clonotype was observed at least ten times. The chain links TRBV5-1 to TRBJ2-6, with D uncertain. This CDR3 region has 16 residues. V lost 9 bases to trimming and J lost 1 base, with 17 bases between them. Germline CDR1 SGHRS, CDR2 YFSETQ. CDR3 sequence (DNA): TGCGCCACCAAGCTAACCATCAGATCTGGGGCCAACGTCCTGACTTTC. Amino acids: CATKLTIRSGANVLTF.

A note on this clonotype: A read error may account for a junction end that differs from germline. The V and J genes are TRBV19 and TRBJ2-1, with D perhaps assigned TRBD1 or TRBD2 (5 bases each). The CDR3 consists of 12 residues. CDR1 and CDR2 (germline): LNHDA, SQIVND (reference sequence). The CDR3 loop reads CASSNPGTDNYF. The CDR3 region has the DNA TGTGCCAGTAGCAACCCCGGGACGGATAATTACTTC. Variable domain in full (rest from reference TRBV19 and TRBJ2-1): DGGITQSPKYLFRKEGQNVTLSCEQNLNHDAMYWYRQDPGQGLRLIYYSQIVNDFQKGDIAEGYSVSREKKESFPLTVTSAQKNPTAFYLCASSNPGTDNYFGPGTRLTVL.

J is TRBJ2-3 and V is TRBV2, with D uncertain. The length of the CDR3 is 15 residues. V was trimmed by 3 bases and J by 0 bases, leaving 10 bases between them. Germline CDR1 is SNHLY and CDR2 is FYNNEI. The CDR3 here is CASSEAIASTDTQYF. The CDR3 nucleotides read TGTGCCAGCAGTGAGGCCATTGCTAGCACAGATACGCAGTATTTT.

This clonotype has a count of ten or more. The J gene is TRBJ2-5, the V gene TRBV7-2; possible D gene TRBD2, 7 bases. V was pared by 5 bases and J by 5 bases, with 15 bases between. The CDR3 sequence is 14 residues long. In germline, CDR1 is SGHTA, CDR2 FQGNSA. CDR3 nucleotides: TGTGCCAGCAGCCCGAGAGGGGGGGGGGAGACCCAGTACTTC. Its protein is CASSPRGGGETQYF.

The chain has TRBV29-1 and TRBJ1-1; TRBD1 matches at 10 bases. This CDR3 is built from 12 residues. Germline V gene sequence: CDR1 SQVTM, CDR2 ANQGSEA. CDR3 sequence (DNA): TGCAGGCCTGGACAGGGGGGCACTGAAGCTTTCTTT. As protein: CRPGQGGTEAFF.

There are many counts of this clonotype. The chain links TRBV11-2 to TRBJ2-2; no reliable D call. Looked up from germline, CDR1 is SGHAT and CDR2 is FQNNGV. Trimming cost V 2 bases and J 4 bases, with 8 bases left between them. The CDR3 has 14 residues. Written as DNA, the CDR3 is TGTGCCAGCAGCTTAAGGTTAGGCACCGGGGAGCTGTTTTTT. It specifies CASSLRLGTGELFF. Supplemented by reference TRBV11-2 and TRBJ2-2, the full variable domain reads EAGVAQSPRYKIIEKRQSVAFWCNPISGHATLYWYQQILGQGPKLLIQFQNNGVVDDSQLPKDRFSAERLKGVDSTLKIQPAKLEDSAVYLCASSLRLGTGELFFGEGSRLTVL.

The chain couples TRBV12-5 to TRBJ2-1; D may be TRBD2 (6 bases). This CDR3 contains 13 residues. The V end lost 5 bases, the J end lost 9 bases, and 14 bases lay between the germline ends. Germline CDR1 reads LGHNT; CDR2 reads FRNRAP. As DNA, the CDR3 is TGTGCTAGTGGTCTGGCCTTGGGGGGTGAGCAGTTCTTC. It specifies CASGLALGGEQFF.

There are many counts of this clonotype. The V and J genes are TRBV2 and TRBJ1-2; 7 nucleotides match TRBD1. Trimming at V came to 9 bases and at J to 5 bases, leaving 12 bases not matched to a gene. Germline values: CDR1 SNHLY, CDR2 FYNNEI. The CDR3 is made up of 14 amino acids. CDR3 DNA sequence: TGTGCCAGAAGACAGGGAAAAACCCCATATGGCTACACCTTC. Its translation: CARRQGKTPYGYTF. Using reference TRBV2 and TRBJ1-2 for the parts outside the CDR3, the full variable domain is EPEVTQTPSHQVTQMGQEVILRCVPISNHLYFYWYRQILGQKVEFLVSFYNNEISEKSEIFDDQFSVERPDGSNFTLKIRSTKLEDSAMYFCARRQGKTPYGYTFGSGTRLTVV.

The sample holds a few counts of this clonotype. This chain joins TRBV7-2 and TRBJ2-1; TRBD1 aligns across 7 bases. The CDR3 is 15 amino acids. The V segment lost 1 base and the J segment 8 bases; nucleotides outside the gene matches: 8. Germline CDR1 reads SGHTA; CDR2 reads FQGNSA. The CDR3 DNA follows: TGTGCCAGCAGCTTAGACCGGGACAGTTTAGATGAGCAGTTCTTC. Protein sequence: CASSLDRDSLDEQFF.

A note on this clonotype: This may come from a read error, since a much larger clone is one base off. This chain uses TRBV30 with TRBJ1-5; D gene unclear. The CDR3 covers 12 residues. CDR1 GTSNPN and CDR2 SVGIG come from the germline V gene (reference sequence). The chain's CDR3 is CAWSVRFQPKHF. The CDR3 DNA is TGTGCCTGGAGTGTACGTTTTCAGCCCAAGCATTTT.

This chain links TRBV19 with TRBJ2-5, with 7 bases that match TRBD2. CDR1 and CDR2 (germline): LNHDA, SQIVND (reference sequence). V gave up 2 bases and J gave up 5 bases; unmatched junction bases: 5. This CDR3 is 14 amino acids long. The CDR3 DNA is TGTGCCAGTAGTATAAGTGGGGGGGATGAGACCCAGTACTTC. Protein sequence: CASSISGGDETQYF.

The table lists this clonotype with many counts. The gene calls are TRBV12-5 and TRBJ2-3; D is undetermined. The V end was cut by 4 bases, the J end by 3 bases, with 8 bases between. The CDR3 contains 13 residues. CDR1 LGHNT and CDR2 FRNRAP come from the germline V gene. CDR3 nucleotide sequence: TGTGCTAGTGGTTCCCCATTAACAGATACGCAGTATTTT. It is translated as CASGSPLTDTQYF.

The genes are TRBV20-1 and TRBJ2-1; 14 bases map to TRBD2. The CDR3 consists of 14 residues. V lost 5 bases and J lost 6; bases outside the gene matches: 3. Germline CDR1 and CDR2: DFQATT and SNEGSKA (reference sequence). The CDR3 is CSAVTSGRANEQFF. The CDR3 DNA reads TGCAGTGCTGTGACTAGCGGGAGGGCCAATGAGCAGTTCTTC.

To note about this clonotype: The CDR3 does not end in the conserved phenylalanine or tryptophan, so this is likely a read error. CDR3 DNA sequence: TGCAGTGCTCATGAACAGGGTCAAGGTTATGGCTACACCGTC. It specifies CSAHEQGQGYGYTV. The chain couples TRBV20-1 to TRBJ1-2; TRBD1 is a possible D gene (6 bases). The length of the CDR3 is 14 residues. From germline, CDR1 is DFQATT and CDR2 SNEGSKA (reference sequence). Trimming took 5 bases from V and 5 from J, leaving 18 bases between them.

This clonotype was found many times. This chain uses TRBV5-1 with TRBJ2-7; 11 bases align to TRBD1. The CDR3 contains 14 residues. V dropped 4 bases and J dropped 3; count of bases not matched to a gene: 3. In germline, CDR1 is SGHRS, CDR2 YFSETQ. The CDR3: CASSPGTGGYEQYF. Here the CDR3 DNA reads TGCGCCAGCAGCCCAGGGACAGGGGGCTACGAGCAGTACTTC.

This clonotype was observed many times. The rearrangement uses TRBV18 and TRBJ2-7; 11 bases fit TRBD1. Germline-derived CDR1 and CDR2 are KGHSH and LQKENI. The CDR3 has 16 amino acids. V lost 5 bases, J lost 5 bases, and 11 bases stayed unmatched. CDR3 residues: CASSVRGGQGGHEQYF. CDR3 coding DNA: TGTGCCAGCTCAGTACGAGGGGGACAGGGGGGCCACGAGCAGTACTTC.

Concerning this clonotype: One end of the junction fails to match germline, which may point to a read error. This sequence joins TRBV6-5 and TRBJ1-2; maybe TRBD1 (6 bases). The CDR3 is 14 residues long. CDR1 is MNHEY and CDR2 is SVGAGI in the germline V gene. The CDR3 sequence: CATRLPGVEYGHTF. CDR3 nucleotides: TGCGCCACCCGACTCCCAGGGGTCGAGTATGGCCACACCTTC.

The chain has TRBV7-8 and TRBJ2-7, with D possibly being TRBD1 (7 bases). The V end lost 5 bases, the J end lost 2 bases, and 13 bases lay between the germline ends. This CDR3 comprises 14 residues. Looked up from germline, CDR1 is SGHVS and CDR2 is FQNEAQ. CDR3 sequence (DNA): TGTGCCAGCAGCCTGGGACAGCGGGCCTACGAGCAGTACTTC. Protein product: CASSLGQRAYEQYF.